One and the same sample provided the 18 T cell receptor beta chains below, sequenced in a study of T cell repertoires in cytomegalovirus infection (dated by TCRdb to about 2019). The meaning of the sample's treatment or condition label: in vitro stimulation with specific CMV peptide epitopes to enrich CMV-specific T cells. These receptors lack a known antigen. For sequencing, an Illumina HiSeq 1500 was employed. TCRdb cleaned the public reads at Q25 with fastp, built clones with MiXCR and kept in-frame beta chains. All rows with the same CDR3 protein become a single entry with the most common DNA and genes. The sample yields 750,000 to 950,000 distinct CDR3 sequences; almost 30% were counted once. Together, the top ten hold over 10% of the sample. The sequencing here drew on cultured CD8+ T cells from PBMCs, taken from culture after CMV antigen stimulation. Receptors originate from a human donor in good health (CMV status not recorded). Some clones in this sample may be carry-over from other donors' samples.

The CDR3 protein is CASSLVPNNEQFF. The DNA for the CDR3 is TGTGCCAGCAGCTTAGTCCCTAACAATGAGCAGTTCTTC. V and J are TRBV7-9 and TRBJ2-1; D is undetermined. This CDR3 region has 13 residues. Between the trimmed V and J ends, which lost 1 base and 5 bases, there was a span of 6 bases. CDR1 and CDR2 from the germline V gene are SEHNR and FQNEAQ (reference sequence).

Ten or more counts support this clonotype. The genes are TRBV7-8 and TRBJ2-1; 7 bases fit TRBD2. The CDR3 runs 15 residues. Germline CDR1 reads SGHVS; CDR2 reads FQNEAQ. Trimming cost V 7 bases and J 6 bases; bases outside gene matches: 12. CDR3 amino acids: CASTPGGSPLNEQFF. The DNA for the CDR3 is TGTGCCAGCACCCCCGGGGGGAGCCCCCTCAATGAGCAGTTCTTC.

As regards this clonotype: A much larger clone lies a single base off, so this may be a read error. The rearrangement joins TRBV7-9 to TRBJ2-3; TRBD2 is a possible D gene (7 bases). Germline CDR1 and CDR2: SEHNR and FQNEAQ (reference sequence). CDR3 size: 14 residues. CDR3 sequence (DNA): TGTGCCAGCGAACCTACAGGGAGGGCAGATACGCATTATTTT. It translates to CASEPTGRADTHYF.

The chain carries TRBV7-9 and TRBJ2-7, with TRBD1 matching over 9 bases. Losses at the gene ends were 7 bases for V and 3 bases for J; bases not matched to a gene: 7. Per the germline V gene, CDR1 is SEHNR and CDR2 is FQNEAQ (reference sequence). The CDR3 sequence is 14 residues long. The CDR3 DNA follows: TGTGCCAGCACCCGGGGGACAGGGATCTACGAGCAGTACTTC. It is translated as CASTRGTGIYEQYF.

This clonotype was detected a few times. The chain recombines TRBV6-1 with TRBJ1-4, with D possibly being TRBD1 (6 bases). Germline assignment: CDR1 MNHNS and CDR2 SASEGT. CDR3 length: 15 amino acids. V lost 0 bases to trimming and J lost 5 bases, with 10 bases between them. CDR3 protein: CASSEAWTANEKLFF. CDR3 DNA sequence: TGTGCCAGCAGTGAAGCGTGGACAGCAAATGAAAAACTGTTTTTT.

This clonotype was detected many times. The rearrangement joins TRBV19 to TRBJ1-1; possibly TRBD1 for D (6 bases). This CDR3 comprises 15 residues. The germline V gene encodes CDR1 LNHDA and CDR2 SQIVND (reference sequence). V lost 4 bases and J 5 bases, leaving 17 bases between the germline ends. The CDR3 region is CASSSLGGRRTEAFF. The CDR3 DNA is TGTGCCAGTAGTAGCTTGGGGGGGCGAAGGACTGAAGCTTTCTTT.

This clonotype was recorded a few times. V usage is TRBV4-2 and J usage is TRBJ2-2; TRBD1 agrees at 7 bases. Germline CDR1 is LGHNA and CDR2 is YNFKEQ. The CDR3 is made up of 16 amino acids. V lost 5 bases to trimming and J lost 0 bases; unmatched junction nucleotides: 6. The CDR3 DNA reads as TGTGCCAGCAGCTTGGACAGGTTTTCGAACACCGGGGAGCTGTTTTTT. It yields the protein CASSLDRFSNTGELFF.

The V call is TRBV6-1, the J call TRBJ1-2; D remains ambiguous. Germline V gives CDR1 MNHNS, CDR2 SASEGT. The CDR3 extends over 14 amino acids. V lost 3 bases and J lost 4, with 12 bases in between. The CDR3 loop is CASSEFGSGYGYTF. The CDR3 DNA sequence: TGTGCCAGCAGTGAGTTTGGGTCGGGCTATGGCTACACCTTC.

The gene calls are TRBV10-2 and TRBJ1-2, with TRBD1 identical over 9 bases. CDR3 length equals 13 residues. Germline CDR1 is WSHSY and CDR2 is SAAADI. V dropped 3 bases and J dropped 4; count of bases not matched to a gene: 0. CDR3 amino acids: CASSEQGAYGYTF. The CDR3, as DNA: TGCGCCAGCAGTGAACAGGGGGCCTATGGCTACACCTTC.

The chain has TRBV19 and TRBJ2-7, with 7 bases lining up with TRBD1. Per germline, CDR1 LNHDA and CDR2 SQIVND (reference sequence). This CDR3 has 13 amino acids. V shed 8 bases and J 2 bases; nucleotides not matched to a gene: 6. CDR3 in DNA: TGTGCCAGTGGAAACAGGGGAGCCTACGAGCAGTACTTC. Protein: CASGNRGAYEQYF.

This clonotype was detected ten times or more. J is TRBJ2-5 and V is TRBV7-2; possible D gene TRBD2, 5 bases. V lost 1 base and J 4 bases, leaving 7 bases between the germline ends. The germline gives CDR1 SGHTA, CDR2 FQGNSA. CDR3 size: 13 residues. CDR3 bases: TGTGCCAGCAGCTTAGAAGGAGGAGAGACCCAGTACTTC. Translated: CASSLEGGETQYF.

This clonotype has just one count. The rearrangement links TRBV15 to TRBJ1-2, with unresolved D. The V gene lost 0 bases and the J gene lost 2 bases, with 7 bases spanning the gap. Germline CDR1 and CDR2: LNHNV and YYDKDF (reference sequence). There are 14 residues in the CDR3. This chain's CDR3 is CATSRDIGNYGYTF. The CDR3 DNA sequence: TGTGCCACCAGCAGAGATATAGGGAACTATGGCTACACCTTC.

This chain uses TRBV5-4 with TRBJ2-7; 10 nucleotides line up with TRBD1. Germline V gene data show CDR1 as SGHNT and CDR2 as YYREEE (reference sequence). The CDR3 loop spans 15 amino acids. With V trimmed by 4 bases and J by 3 bases, 7 bases remained unmatched. The CDR3 DNA reads as TGTGCCAGCAGCGGCGGGACAGGGGCCCGCTACGAGCAGTACGTC. This gives the protein CASSGGTGARYEQYV.

This clonotype was picked up a small number of times. The chain carries TRBV6-2 or TRBV6-3 and TRBJ1-5; TRBD1 is a possible D gene (6 bases). CDR3 length: 15 amino acids. V was trimmed by 4 bases and J by 5 bases, leaving 15 bases between them. CDR1 and CDR2 from the germline V gene are MNHEY and SVGEGT. In nucleotides, the CDR3 is TGTGCCAGCAGTTCCTCGTCAGGGGAAGATCAGCCCCAGCATTTT. As protein: CASSSSSGEDQPQHF.

The rearrangement links TRBV7-3 to TRBJ2-5; TRBD1 matches at 8 bases. This CDR3 region has 15 residues. V dropped 10 bases and J dropped 5; count of bases not matched to a gene: 15. Germline CDR1 is SGHTA and CDR2 is FQGTGA. CDR3 DNA: TGTGCCACCCAGGGGGCGACCCTACCAGGGGAGACCCAGTACTTC. It translates to CATQGATLPGETQYF.

Only a few counts were recorded for this clonotype. The rearrangement joins TRBV12-3 or TRBV12-4 to TRBJ1-5; D gene ambiguous. The CDR3 sequence is 13 residues long. Trimming took 10 bases from V and 6 from J, leaving 16 bases between them. This CDR3 reads CATTGGALQPQHF. The CDR3 region has the DNA TGTGCCACCACCGGAGGAGCGCTTCAGCCCCAGCATTTT.

This chain uses TRBV6-2 or TRBV6-3 with TRBJ1-2; D may be TRBD1 (6 bases). The V end lost 1 base, the J end lost 4 bases, and 16 bases lay between the germline ends. There are 16 residues in the CDR3. Germline V CDR1 and CDR2: MNHEY, SVGEGT. The CDR3 DNA reads TGTGCCAGCAGTTACTTCATCACGGGGGGGCCCTATGGCTACACCTTC. Translating gives CASSYFITGGPYGYTF.

The chain has TRBV19 and TRBJ1-2; TRBD1 aligns across 9 bases. Trimming at V came to 3 bases and at J to 8 bases, leaving 16 bases not matched to a gene. This CDR3 comprises 17 residues. Germline CDR1 is LNHDA and CDR2 is SQIVND (reference sequence). CDR3 DNA sequence: TGTGCCAGTAGTATGGCGGGGACAGGGCGAACGTTCGGAGGCTACACCTTC. This codes for CASSMAGTGRTFGGYTF.